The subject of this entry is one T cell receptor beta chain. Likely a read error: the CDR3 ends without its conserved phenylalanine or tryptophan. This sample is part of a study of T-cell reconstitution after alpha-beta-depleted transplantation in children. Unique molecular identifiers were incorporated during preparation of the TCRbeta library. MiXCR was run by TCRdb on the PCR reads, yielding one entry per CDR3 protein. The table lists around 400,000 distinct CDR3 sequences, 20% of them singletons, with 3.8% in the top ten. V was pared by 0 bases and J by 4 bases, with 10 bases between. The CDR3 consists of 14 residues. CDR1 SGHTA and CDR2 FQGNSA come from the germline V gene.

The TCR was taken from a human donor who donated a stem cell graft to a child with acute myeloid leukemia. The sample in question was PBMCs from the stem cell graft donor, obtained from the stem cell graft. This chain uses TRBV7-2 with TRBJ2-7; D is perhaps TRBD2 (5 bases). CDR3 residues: CASSLAGVTYEQYC. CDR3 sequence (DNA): TGTGCCAGCAGCTTAGCGGGAGTGACGTACGAGCAGTACTGC.